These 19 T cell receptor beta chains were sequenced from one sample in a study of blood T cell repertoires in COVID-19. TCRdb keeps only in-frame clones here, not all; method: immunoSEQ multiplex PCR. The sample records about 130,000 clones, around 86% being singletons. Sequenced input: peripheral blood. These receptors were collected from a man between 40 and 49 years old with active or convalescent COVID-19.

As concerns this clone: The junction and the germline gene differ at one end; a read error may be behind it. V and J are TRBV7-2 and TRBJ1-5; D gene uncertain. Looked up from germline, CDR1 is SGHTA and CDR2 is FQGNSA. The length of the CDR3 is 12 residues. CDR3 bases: TGTGCCAGCAGCTTAGATGGAGGGCCAAGCTCTTTT. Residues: CASSLDGGPSSF.

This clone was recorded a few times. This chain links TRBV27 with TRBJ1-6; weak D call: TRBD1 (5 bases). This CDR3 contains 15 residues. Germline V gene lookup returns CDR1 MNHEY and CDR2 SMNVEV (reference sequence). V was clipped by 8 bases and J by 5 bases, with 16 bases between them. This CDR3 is CASSPGVGDNSPLHF. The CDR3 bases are TGTGCCAGCTCTCCGGGGGTGGGGGATAATTCACCCCTCCACTTT.

The CDR3 reads CASSLTGGPGNTIYF. The CDR3 region has the DNA TGTGCCAGCAGTTTAACAGGGGGCCCTGGAAACACCATATATTTT. The rearrangement joins TRBV2 to TRBJ1-3; the match to TRBD1 covers 9 bases. Germline CDR1 reads SNHLY; CDR2 reads FYNNEI. The length of the CDR3 is 15 residues. V lost 5 bases, J lost 2 bases, and 4 bases stayed unmatched. The full variable domain, in which reference TRBV2 and TRBJ1-3 provide the parts outside the CDR3, is EPEVTQTPSHQVTQMGQEVILRCVPISNHLYFYWYRQILGQKVEFLVSFYNNEISEKSEIFDDQFSVERPDGSNFTLKIRSTKLEDSAMYFCASSLTGGPGNTIYFGEGSWLTVV.

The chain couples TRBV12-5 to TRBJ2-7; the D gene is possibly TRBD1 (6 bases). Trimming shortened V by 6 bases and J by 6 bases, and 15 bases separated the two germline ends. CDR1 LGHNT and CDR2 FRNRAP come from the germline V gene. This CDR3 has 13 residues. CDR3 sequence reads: CASGAGTTGEQYF. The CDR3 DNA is TGTGCTAGTGGGGCCGGGACAACCGGCGAGCAGTACTTC.

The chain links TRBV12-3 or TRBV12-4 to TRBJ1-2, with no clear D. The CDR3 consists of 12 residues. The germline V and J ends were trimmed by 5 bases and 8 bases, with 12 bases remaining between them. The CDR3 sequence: CASSIESRGYTF. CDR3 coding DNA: TGTGCCAGCAGTATCGAGAGTCGAGGCTACACCTTC.

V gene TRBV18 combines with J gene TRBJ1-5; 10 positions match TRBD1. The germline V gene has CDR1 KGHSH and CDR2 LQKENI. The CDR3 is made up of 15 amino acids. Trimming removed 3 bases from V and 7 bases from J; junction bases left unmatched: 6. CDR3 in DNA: TGTGCCAGCTCACCGGGGACAGGGGTAGGGCAGCCCCAGCATTTT. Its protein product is CASSPGTGVGQPQHF.

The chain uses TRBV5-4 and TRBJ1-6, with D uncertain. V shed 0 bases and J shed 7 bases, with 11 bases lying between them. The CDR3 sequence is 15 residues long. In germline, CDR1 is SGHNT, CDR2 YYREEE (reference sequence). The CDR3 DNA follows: TGTGCCAGCAGCTTGGCCTCGGGAACGAATTCACCCCTCCACTTT. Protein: CASSLASGTNSPLHF.

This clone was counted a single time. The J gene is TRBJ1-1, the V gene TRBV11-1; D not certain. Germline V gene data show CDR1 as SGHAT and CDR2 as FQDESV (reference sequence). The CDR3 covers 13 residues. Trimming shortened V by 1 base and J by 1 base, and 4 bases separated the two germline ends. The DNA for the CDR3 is TGTGCCAGCAGCTTAGGAGCGAACACTGAAGCTTTCTTT. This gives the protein CASSLGANTEAFF.

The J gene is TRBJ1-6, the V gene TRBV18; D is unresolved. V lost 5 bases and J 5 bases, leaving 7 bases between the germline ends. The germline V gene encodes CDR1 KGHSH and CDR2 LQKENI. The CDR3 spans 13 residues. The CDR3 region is CASSTGNNSPLHF. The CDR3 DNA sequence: TGTGCCAGCTCAACGGGGAATAATTCACCCCTCCACTTT.

This chain's CDR3 is CASRRRGTGGEKLFF. CDR3 in DNA: TGTGCCAGCCGGAGACGGGGGACAGGGGGTGAAAAACTGTTTTTT. V gene TRBV6-5 combines with J gene TRBJ1-4; 11 nucleotides match TRBD1. The CDR3 is made up of 15 amino acids. Looked up from germline, CDR1 is MNHEY and CDR2 is SVGAGI. The V gene end was trimmed by 8 bases and the J gene end by 7 bases; junction bases not matched to a gene: 9.

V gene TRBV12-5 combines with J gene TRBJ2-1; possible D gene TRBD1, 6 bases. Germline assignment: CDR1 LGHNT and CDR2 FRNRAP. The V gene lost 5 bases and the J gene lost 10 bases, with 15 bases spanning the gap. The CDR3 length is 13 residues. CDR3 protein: CASGNRVPGEQFF. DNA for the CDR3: TGTGCTAGTGGTAACAGGGTTCCAGGGGAGCAGTTCTTC.

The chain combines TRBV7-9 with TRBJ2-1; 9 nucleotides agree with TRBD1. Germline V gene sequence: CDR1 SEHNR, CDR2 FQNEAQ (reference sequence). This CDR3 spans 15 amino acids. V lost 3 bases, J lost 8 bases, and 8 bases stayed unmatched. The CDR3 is CASSFAGTGSDEQFF. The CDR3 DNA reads TGTGCCAGCAGCTTCGCCGGGACAGGGAGCGATGAGCAGTTCTTC.

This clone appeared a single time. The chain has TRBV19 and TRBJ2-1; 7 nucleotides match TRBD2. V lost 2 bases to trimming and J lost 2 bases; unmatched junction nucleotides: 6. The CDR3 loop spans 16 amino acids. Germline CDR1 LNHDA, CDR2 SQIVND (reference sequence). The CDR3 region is CASSIWGGPTYNEQFF. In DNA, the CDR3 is TGTGCCAGTAGTATATGGGGGGGTCCTACCTACAATGAGCAGTTCTTC.

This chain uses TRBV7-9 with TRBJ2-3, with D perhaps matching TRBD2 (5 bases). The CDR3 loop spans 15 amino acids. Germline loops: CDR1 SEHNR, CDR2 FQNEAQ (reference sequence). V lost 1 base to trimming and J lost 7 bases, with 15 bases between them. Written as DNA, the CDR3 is TGTGCCAGCAGCTTAGGCCTCCGGGATACCCATACGCAGTATTTT. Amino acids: CASSLGLRDTHTQYF.

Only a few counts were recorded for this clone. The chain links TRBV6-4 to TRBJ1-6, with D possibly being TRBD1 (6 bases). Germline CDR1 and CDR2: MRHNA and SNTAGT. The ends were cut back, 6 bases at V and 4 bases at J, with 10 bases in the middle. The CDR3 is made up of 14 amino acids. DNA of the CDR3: TGTGCCAGCAGGGACAGCGATTATAATTCACCCCTCCACTTT. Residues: CASRDSDYNSPLHF.

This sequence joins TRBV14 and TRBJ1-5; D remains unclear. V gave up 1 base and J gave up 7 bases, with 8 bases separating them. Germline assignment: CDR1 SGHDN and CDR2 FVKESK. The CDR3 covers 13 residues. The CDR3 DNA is TGTGCCAGCAGCCAAGTTGCGGGCCAGCCCCAGCATTTT. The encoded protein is CASSQVAGQPQHF.

The CDR3 nucleotides read TGTGCCAGCAGTTCCGGGACAGGGGAAAGAAAACTGTTTTTT. It is translated as CASSSGTGERKLFF. V and J are TRBV6-5 and TRBJ1-4; the match to TRBD1 covers 10 bases. Germline V gene sequence: CDR1 MNHEY, CDR2 SVGAGI. CDR3 length equals 14 residues. V shed 4 bases, J shed 10 bases, and the junction held 6 bases outside the gene matches.

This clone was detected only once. CDR3 residues: CASTLRGRVSYEQYF. Written as DNA, the CDR3 is TGTGCCAGCACCCTCAGGGGAAGGGTCTCCTACGAGCAGTACTTC. This rearrangement joins TRBV11-2 to TRBJ2-7, with D possibly being TRBD1 (6 bases). Looked up from germline, CDR1 is SGHAT and CDR2 is FQNNGV. There are 15 residues in the CDR3. Trimming pared 7 bases from V and 0 bases from J, leaving 16 bases between.

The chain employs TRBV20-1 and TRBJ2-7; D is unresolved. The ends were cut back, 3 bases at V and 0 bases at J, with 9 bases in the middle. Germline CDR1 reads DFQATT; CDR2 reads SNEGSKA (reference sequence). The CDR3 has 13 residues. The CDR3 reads CSASGSYSYEQYF. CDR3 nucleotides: TGCAGTGCTAGTGGGTCCTACTCCTACGAGCAGTACTTC.